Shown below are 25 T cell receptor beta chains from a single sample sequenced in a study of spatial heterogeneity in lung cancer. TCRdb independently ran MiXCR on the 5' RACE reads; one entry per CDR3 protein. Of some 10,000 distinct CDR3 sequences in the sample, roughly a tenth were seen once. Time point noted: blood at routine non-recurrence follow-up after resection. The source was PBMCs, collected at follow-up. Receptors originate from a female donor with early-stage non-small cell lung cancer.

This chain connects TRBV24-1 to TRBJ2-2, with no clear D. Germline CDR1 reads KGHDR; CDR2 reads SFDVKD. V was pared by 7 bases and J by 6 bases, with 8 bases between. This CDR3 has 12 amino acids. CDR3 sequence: CATSPRAGELFF. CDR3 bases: TGTGCCACCAGCCCCCGGGCCGGGGAGCTGTTTTTT.

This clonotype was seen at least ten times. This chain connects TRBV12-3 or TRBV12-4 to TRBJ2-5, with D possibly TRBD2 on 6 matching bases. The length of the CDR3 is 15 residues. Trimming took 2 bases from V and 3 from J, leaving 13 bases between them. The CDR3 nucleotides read TGTGCCAGCAGTTTAAGGGGAGGACCCGAAGAGACCCAGTACTTC. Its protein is CASSLRGGPEETQYF.

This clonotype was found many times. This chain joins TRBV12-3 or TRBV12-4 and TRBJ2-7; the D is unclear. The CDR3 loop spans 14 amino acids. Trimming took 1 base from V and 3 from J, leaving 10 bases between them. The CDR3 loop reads CASSLGLQFYEQYF. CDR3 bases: TGTGCCAGCAGTTTAGGGCTTCAGTTCTACGAGCAGTACTTC.

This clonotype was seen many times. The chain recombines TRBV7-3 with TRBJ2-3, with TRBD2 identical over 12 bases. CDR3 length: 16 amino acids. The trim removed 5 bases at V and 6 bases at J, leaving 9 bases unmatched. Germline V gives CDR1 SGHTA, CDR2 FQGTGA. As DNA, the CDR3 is TGTGCCAGCAGCCCAAAGGGACTAGCGGGTGGGGATACGCAGTATTTT. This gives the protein CASSPKGLAGGDTQYF.

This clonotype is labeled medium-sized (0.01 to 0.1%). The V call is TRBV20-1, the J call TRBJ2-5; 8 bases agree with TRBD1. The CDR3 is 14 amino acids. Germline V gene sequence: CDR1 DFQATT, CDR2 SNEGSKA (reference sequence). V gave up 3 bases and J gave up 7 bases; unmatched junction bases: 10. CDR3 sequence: CSASDGQGPRTQYF. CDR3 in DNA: TGCAGTGCTAGTGACGGACAGGGCCCCCGGACCCAGTACTTC.

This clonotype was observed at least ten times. The DNA for the CDR3 is TGTGCCAGTAGTTTCGCCCGGAGAGAAGCTTTCTTT. This codes for CASSFARREAFF. The gene calls are TRBV19 and TRBJ1-1; D gene unclear. There are 12 residues in the CDR3. Trimming stripped 5 bases from V and 8 bases from J, with 12 bases between. Looked up from germline, CDR1 is LNHDA and CDR2 is SQIVND (reference sequence). Supplemented by reference TRBV19 and TRBJ1-1, the full variable domain reads DGGITQSPKYLFRKEGQNVTLSCEQNLNHDAMYWYRQDPGQGLRLIYYSQIVNDFQKGDIAEGYSVSREKKESFPLTVTSAQKNPTAFYLCASSFARREAFFGQGTRLTVV.

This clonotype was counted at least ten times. CDR3 in DNA: TGTGCCAGCAGTGGGACAGGGAACACCGGGGAGCTGTTTTTT. Its protein is CASSGTGNTGELFF. This sequence joins TRBV12-3 or TRBV12-4 and TRBJ2-2; 8 bases fit TRBD1. The CDR3 totals 14 residues. Losses at the gene ends were 5 bases for V and 1 base for J; bases not matched to a gene: 0.

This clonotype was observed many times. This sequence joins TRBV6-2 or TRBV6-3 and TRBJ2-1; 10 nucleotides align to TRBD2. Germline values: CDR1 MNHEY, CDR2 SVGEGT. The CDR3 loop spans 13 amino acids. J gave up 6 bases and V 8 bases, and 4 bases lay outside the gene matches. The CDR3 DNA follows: TGTGCCAGCCGACTAGCGGGTGCCAATGAGCAGTTCTTC. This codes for CASRLAGANEQFF.

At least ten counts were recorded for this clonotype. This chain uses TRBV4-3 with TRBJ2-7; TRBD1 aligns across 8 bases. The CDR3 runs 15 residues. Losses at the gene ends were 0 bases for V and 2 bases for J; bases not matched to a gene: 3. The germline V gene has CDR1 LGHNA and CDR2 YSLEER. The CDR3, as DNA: TGCGCCAGCAGCCAAGATTACAGGGGGACCTACGAGCAGTACTTC. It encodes CASSQDYRGTYEQYF.

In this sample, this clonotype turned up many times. The CDR3 DNA reads TGCAGTGCTCTGTTCCGGGATACGGGTAAAAACATTCAGTACTTC. As protein: CSALFRDTGKNIQYF. The chain is built from TRBV20-1 and TRBJ2-4, with D tentatively TRBD2 (5 bases). The CDR3 contains 15 residues. Per germline, CDR1 DFQATT and CDR2 SNEGSKA (reference sequence). The V end was cut by 5 bases, the J end by 4 bases, with 18 bases between.

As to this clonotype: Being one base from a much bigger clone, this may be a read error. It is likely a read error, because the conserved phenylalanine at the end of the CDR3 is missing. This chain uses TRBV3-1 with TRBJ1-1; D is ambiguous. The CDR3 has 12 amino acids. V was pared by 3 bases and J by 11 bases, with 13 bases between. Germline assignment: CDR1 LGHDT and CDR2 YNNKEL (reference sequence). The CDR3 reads CASSQVDAYAFL. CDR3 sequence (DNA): TGTGCCAGCAGCCAGGTGGACGCCTACGCTTTCCTT.

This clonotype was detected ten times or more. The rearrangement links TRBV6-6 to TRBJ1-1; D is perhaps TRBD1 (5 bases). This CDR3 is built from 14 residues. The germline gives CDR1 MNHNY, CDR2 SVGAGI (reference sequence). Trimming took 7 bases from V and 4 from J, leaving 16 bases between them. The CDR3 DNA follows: TGTGCCAGCACCCCTAATCGGGGGTTCACTGAAGCTTTCTTT. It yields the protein CASTPNRGFTEAFF.

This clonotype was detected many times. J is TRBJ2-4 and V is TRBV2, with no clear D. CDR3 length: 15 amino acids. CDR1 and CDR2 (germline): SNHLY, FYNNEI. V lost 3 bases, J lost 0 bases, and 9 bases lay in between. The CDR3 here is CASSEYNLAKNIQYF. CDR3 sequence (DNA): TGTGCCAGCAGTGAGTACAATCTAGCCAAAAACATTCAGTACTTC.

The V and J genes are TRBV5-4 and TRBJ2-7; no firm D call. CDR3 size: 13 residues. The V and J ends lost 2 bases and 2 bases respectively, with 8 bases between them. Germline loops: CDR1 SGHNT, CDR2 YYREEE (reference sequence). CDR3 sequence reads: CASSFGSPYEQYF. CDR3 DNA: TGTGCCAGCAGCTTCGGCAGCCCCTACGAGCAGTACTTC. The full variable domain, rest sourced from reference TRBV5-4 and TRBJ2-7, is ETGVTQSPTHLIKTRGQQVTLRCSSQSGHNTVSWYQQALGQGPQFIFQYYREEENGRGNFPPRFSGLQFPNYSSELNVNALELDDSALYLCASSFGSPYEQYFGPGTRLTVT.

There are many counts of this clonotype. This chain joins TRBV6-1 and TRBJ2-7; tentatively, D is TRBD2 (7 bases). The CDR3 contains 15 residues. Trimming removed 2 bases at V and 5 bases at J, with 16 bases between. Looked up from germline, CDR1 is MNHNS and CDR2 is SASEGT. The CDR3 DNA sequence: TGTGCCAGCAGTGAATATCGGGGGGCGAGGGACGAGCAGTACGTC. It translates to CASSEYRGARDEQYV.

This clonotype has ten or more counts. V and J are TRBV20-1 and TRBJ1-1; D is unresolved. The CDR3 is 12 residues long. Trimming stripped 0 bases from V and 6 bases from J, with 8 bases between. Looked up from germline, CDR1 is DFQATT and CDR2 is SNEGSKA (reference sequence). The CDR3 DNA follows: TGCAGTGCTAGAGAATACGGGTCTGAAGCTTTCTTT. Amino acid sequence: CSAREYGSEAFF.

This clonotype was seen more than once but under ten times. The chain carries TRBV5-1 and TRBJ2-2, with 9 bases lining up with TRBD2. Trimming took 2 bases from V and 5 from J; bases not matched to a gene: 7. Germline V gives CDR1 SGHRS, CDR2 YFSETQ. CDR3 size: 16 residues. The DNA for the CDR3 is TGCGCCAGCAGCTTTTCGCTTGCGGGAGGGACCGGGGAGCTGTTTTTT. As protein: CASSFSLAGGTGELFF.

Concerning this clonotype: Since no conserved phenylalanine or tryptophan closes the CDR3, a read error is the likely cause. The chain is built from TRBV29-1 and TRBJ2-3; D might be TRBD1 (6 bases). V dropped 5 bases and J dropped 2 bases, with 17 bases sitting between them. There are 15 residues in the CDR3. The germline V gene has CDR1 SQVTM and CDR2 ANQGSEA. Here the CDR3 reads CSVSSFRGPTDTQYS. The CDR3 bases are TGCAGCGTTTCTAGTTTCAGGGGACCCACAGATACGCAGTATTCT.

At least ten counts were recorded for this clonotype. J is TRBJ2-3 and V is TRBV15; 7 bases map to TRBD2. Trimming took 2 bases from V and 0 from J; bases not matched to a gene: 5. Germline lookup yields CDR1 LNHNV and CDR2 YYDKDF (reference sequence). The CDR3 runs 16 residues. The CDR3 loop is CATSRSPGLSTDTQYF. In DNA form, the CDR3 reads TGTGCCACCAGCAGATCCCCGGGACTAAGCACAGATACGCAGTATTTT.

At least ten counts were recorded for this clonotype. The CDR3 reads CASLRPRRHQETQYF. In DNA form, the CDR3 reads TGTGCCAGCCTACGCCCCCGGAGGCACCAAGAGACCCAGTACTTC. V usage is TRBV7-2 and J usage is TRBJ2-5; tentative D call: TRBD2 (5 bases). There are 15 residues in the CDR3. Trimming pared 8 bases from V and 0 bases from J, leaving 16 bases between. Germline assignment: CDR1 SGHTA and CDR2 FQGNSA.

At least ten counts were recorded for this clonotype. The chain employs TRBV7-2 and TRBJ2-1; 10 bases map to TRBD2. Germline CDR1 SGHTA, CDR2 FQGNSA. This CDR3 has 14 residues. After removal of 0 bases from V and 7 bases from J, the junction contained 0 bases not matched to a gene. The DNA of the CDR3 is TGTGCCAGCAGCTTAGCTAGCGGGGGGAATGAGCAGTTCTTC. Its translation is CASSLASGGNEQFF.

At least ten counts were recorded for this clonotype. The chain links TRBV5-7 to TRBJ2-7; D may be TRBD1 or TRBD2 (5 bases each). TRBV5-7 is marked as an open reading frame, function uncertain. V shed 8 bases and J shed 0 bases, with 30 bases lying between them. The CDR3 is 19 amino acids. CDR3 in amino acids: CARREGTKTRQTLSYEQYF. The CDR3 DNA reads TGTGCCAGACGGGAAGGGACCAAGACCAGACAAACCCTCTCCTACGAGCAGTACTTC.

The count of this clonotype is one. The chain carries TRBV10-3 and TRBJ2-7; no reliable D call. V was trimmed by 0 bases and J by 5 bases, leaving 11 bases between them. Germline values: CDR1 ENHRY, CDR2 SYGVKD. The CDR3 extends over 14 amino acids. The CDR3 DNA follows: TGTGCCATCAGTGAGTCGGGAAGAAGGAACGAGCAGTACTTC. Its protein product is CAISESGRRNEQYF.

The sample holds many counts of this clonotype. The CDR3 DNA follows: TGTGCCAGCACCCTCCCAGAAAGCAATCAGCCCCAGCATTTT. Its translation is CASTLPESNQPQHF. V is TRBV28 and J is TRBJ1-5; D call uncertain. CDR1 and CDR2 from the germline V gene are MDHEN and SYDVKM. CDR3 length: 14 amino acids. Trimming removed 7 bases at V and 1 base at J, with 11 bases between.

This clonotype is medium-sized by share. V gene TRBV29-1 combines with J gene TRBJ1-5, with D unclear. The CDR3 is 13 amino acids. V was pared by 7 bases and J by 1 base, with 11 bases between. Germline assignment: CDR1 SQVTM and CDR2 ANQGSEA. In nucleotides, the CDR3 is TGCAGCGGGTCGATGGGAAGCAATCAGCCCCAGCATTTT. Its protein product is CSGSMGSNQPQHF.